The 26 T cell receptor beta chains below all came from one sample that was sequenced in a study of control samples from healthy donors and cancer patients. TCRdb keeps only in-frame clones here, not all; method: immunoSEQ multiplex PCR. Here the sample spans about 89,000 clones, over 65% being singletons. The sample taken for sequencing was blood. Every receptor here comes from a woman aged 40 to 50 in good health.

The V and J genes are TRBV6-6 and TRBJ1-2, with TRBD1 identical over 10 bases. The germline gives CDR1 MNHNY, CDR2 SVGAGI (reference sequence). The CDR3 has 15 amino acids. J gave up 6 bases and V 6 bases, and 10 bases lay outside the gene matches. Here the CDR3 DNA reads TGTGCCAGCAGCCGCCGGGACAGGGGTGAAGATGGCTACACCTTC. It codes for CASSRRDRGEDGYTF.

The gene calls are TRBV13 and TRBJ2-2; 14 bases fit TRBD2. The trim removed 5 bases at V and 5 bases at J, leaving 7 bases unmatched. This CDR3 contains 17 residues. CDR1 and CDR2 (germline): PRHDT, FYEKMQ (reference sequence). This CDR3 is CASSPTSGGAYTGELFF. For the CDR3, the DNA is TGTGCCAGCAGCCCGACTAGCGGGGGGGCGTATACCGGGGAGCTGTTTTTT.

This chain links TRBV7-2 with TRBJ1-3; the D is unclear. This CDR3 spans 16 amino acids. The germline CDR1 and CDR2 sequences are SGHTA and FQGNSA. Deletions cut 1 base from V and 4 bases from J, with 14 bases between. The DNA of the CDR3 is TGTGCCAGCAGCTTAGTCGTCCGGGGAAAAGGAAACACCATATATTTT. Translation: CASSLVVRGKGNTIYF.

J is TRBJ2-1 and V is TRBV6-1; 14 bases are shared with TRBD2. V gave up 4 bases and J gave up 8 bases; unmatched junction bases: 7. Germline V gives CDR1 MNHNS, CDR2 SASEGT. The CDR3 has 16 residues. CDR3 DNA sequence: TGTGCCAGCAGTGGAAGACTAGCGGGGGGGCACGATGAGCAGTTCTTC. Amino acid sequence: CASSGRLAGGHDEQFF.

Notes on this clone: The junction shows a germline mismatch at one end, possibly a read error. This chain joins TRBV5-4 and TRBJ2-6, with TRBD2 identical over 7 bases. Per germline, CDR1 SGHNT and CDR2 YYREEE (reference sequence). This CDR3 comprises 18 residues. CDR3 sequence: CASSLGGSRASGANVLTF. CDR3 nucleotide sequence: TGTGCCAGCAGTTTGGGAGGGTCGCGTGCTTCTGGGGCCAACGTCCTGACTTTC.

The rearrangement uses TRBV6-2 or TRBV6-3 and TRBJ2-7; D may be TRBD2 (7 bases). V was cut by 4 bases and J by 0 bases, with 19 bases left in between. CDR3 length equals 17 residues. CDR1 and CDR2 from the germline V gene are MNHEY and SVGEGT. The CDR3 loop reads CASSFPVGGDNSYEQYF. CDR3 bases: TGTGCCAGCAGTTTCCCTGTTGGGGGGGACAACTCCTACGAGCAGTACTTC.

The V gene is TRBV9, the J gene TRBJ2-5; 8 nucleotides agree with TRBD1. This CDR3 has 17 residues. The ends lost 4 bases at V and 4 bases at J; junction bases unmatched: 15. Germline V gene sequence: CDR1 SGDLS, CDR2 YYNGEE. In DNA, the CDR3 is TGTGCCAGCAGCAGGGGCCAGGGCACAGGGGGAAGAGAGACCCAGTACTTC. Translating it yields CASSRGQGTGGRETQYF.

CDR3 sequence reads: CASSKCLHPGGGFNEQYF. DNA of the CDR3: TGTGCCAGCAGCAAATGCCTCCACCCGGGCGGGGGTTTTAACGAGCAGTACTTC. V usage is TRBV21-1 and J usage is TRBJ2-7; TRBD2 is taken as the D call from the table, unchecked against the DNA. TRBV21-1 is tagged as a pseudogene. The CDR3 has 18 residues.

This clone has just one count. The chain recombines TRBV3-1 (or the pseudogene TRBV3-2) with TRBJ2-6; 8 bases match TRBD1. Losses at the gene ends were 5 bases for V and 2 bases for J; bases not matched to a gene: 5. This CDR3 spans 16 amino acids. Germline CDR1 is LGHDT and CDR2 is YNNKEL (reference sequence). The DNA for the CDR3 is TGTGCCAGCAGCGCTTCAGGGGGCGCTGGGGCCAACGTCCTGACTTTC. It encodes CASSASGGAGANVLTF.

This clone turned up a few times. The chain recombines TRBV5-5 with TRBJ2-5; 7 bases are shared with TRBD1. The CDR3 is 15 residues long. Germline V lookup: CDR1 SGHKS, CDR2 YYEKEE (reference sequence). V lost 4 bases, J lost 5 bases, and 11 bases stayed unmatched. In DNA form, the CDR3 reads TGTGCCAGCAGCCTACCGACAGGGTCGGTGGAGACCCAGTACTTC. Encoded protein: CASSLPTGSVETQYF.

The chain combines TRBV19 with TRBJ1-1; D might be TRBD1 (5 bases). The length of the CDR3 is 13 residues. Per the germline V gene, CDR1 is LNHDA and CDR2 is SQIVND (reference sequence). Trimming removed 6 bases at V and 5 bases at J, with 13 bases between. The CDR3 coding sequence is TGTGCCAGTAGAGGGGAGGCAATGACTGAAGCTTTCTTT. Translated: CASRGEAMTEAFF.

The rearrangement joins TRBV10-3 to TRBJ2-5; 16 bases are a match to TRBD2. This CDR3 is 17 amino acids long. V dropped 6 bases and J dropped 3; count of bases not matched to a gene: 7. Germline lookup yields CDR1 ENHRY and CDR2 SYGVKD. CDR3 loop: CAIRPGTSGGVKETQYF. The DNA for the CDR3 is TGTGCCATCAGACCCGGGACTAGCGGGGGGGTTAAAGAGACCCAGTACTTC.

The CDR3 bases are TGTGCCACCAGCAGTGGGAGTAGCTCCTACGAGCAGTACTTC. Translation gives CATSSGSSSYEQYF. J is TRBJ2-7 and V is TRBV24-1; D perhaps matches TRBD2 (5 bases). Germline V gene sequence: CDR1 KGHDR, CDR2 SFDVKD. The CDR3 spans 14 residues. The V end was cut by 7 bases, the J end by 0 bases, with 12 bases between.

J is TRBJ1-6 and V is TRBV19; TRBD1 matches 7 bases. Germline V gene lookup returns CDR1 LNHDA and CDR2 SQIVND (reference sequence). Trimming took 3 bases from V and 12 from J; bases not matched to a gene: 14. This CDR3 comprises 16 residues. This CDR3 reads CASSMTVGTAGRPLHF. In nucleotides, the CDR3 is TGTGCCAGTAGTATGACGGTGGGGACAGCAGGACGACCCCTCCACTTT.

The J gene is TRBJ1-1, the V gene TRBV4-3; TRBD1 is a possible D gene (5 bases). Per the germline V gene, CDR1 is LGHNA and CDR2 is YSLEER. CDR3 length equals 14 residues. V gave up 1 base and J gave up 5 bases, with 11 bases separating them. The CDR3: CASSQVPGGTEAFF. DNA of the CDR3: TGCGCCAGCAGCCAAGTGCCGGGGGGAACTGAAGCTTTCTTT.

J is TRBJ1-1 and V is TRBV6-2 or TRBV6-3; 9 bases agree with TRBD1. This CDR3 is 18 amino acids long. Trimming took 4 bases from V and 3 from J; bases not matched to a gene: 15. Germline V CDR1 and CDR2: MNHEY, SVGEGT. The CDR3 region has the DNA TGTGCCAGCAGTTCTCGTACCCCGGGGACAGGGTTTTACACTGAAGCTTTCTTT. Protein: CASSSRTPGTGFYTEAFF.

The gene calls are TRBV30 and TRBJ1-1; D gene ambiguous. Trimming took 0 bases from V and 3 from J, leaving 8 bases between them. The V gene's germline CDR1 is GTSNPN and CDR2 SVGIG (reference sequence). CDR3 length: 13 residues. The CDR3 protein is CAWSVQSYTEAFF. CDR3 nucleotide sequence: TGTGCCTGGAGTGTACAGAGCTACACTGAAGCTTTCTTT.

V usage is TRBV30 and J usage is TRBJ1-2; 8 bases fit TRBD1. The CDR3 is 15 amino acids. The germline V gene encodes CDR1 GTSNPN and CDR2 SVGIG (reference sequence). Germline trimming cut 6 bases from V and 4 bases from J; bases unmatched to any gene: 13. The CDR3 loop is CACNGQGPSGYGYTF. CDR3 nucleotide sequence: TGTGCCTGCAATGGACAGGGACCTTCTGGCTATGGCTACACCTTC.

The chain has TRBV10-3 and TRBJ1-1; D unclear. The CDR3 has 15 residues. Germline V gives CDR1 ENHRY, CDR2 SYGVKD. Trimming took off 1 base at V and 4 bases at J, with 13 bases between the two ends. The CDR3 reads CAISELGGGSTEAFF. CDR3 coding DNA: TGTGCCATCAGTGAGTTAGGTGGAGGTAGCACTGAAGCTTTCTTT.

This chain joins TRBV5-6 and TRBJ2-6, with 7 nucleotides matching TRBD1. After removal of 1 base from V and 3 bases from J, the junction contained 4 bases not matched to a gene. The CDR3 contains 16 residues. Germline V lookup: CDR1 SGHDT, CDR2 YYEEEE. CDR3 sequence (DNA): TGTGCCAGCAGCTTGCTACAGGGGTATGGGGCCAACGTCCTGACTTTC. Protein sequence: CASSLLQGYGANVLTF.

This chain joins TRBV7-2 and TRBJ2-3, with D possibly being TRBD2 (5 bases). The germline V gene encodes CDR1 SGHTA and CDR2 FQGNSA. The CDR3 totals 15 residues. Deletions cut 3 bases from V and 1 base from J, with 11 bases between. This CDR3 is CASSFTGFRTDTQYF. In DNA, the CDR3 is TGTGCCAGCAGCTTCACGGGATTCCGCACAGATACGCAGTATTTT.

Written as DNA, the CDR3 is TGTGCCAGCAGCTCTCAGACAGGGGGCCTGACAGATACGCAGTATTTT. This sequence encodes CASSSQTGGLTDTQYF. The V call is TRBV7-2, the J call TRBJ2-3; TRBD1 matches 10 bases. Unmatched junction bases numbered 7, after V lost 4 bases and J lost 3 bases. CDR3 length equals 16 residues. From germline, CDR1 is SGHTA and CDR2 FQGNSA. Together with reference TRBV7-2 and TRBJ2-3, the CDR3 gives the full variable domain: GAGVSQSPSNKVTEKGKDVELRCDPISGHTALYWYRQSLGQGLEFLIYFQGNSAPDKSGLPSDRFSAERTGGSVSTLTIQRTQQEDSAVYLCASSSQTGGLTDTQYFGPGTRLTVL.

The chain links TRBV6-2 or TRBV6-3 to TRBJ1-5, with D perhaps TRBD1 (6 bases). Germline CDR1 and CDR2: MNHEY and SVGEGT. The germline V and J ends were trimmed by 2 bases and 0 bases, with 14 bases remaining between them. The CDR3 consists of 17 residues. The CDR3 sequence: CASSYDLRGASNQPQHF. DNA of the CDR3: TGTGCCAGCAGTTACGATCTCAGGGGAGCTAGCAATCAGCCCCAGCATTTT.

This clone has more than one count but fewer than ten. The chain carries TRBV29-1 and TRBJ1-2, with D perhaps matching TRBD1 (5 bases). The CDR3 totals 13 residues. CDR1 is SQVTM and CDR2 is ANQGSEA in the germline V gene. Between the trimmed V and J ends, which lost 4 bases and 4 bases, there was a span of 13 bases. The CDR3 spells CSVGKGTGYGYTF. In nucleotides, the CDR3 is TGCAGCGTTGGCAAGGGGACGGGCTATGGCTACACCTTC.

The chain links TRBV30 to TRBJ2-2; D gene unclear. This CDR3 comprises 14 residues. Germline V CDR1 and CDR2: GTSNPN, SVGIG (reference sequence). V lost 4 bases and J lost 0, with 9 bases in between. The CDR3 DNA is TGTGCCTGGATTGGCAGTGCGAACACCGGGGAGCTGTTTTTT. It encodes CAWIGSANTGELFF.

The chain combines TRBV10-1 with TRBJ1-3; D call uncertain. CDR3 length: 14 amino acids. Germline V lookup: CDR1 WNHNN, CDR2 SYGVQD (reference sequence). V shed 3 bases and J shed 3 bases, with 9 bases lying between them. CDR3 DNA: TGCGCCAGCAGTGAACAGTTTTATGGAAACACCATATATTTT. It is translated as CASSEQFYGNTIYF.